A single TCR beta chain is shown here with its context. No antigen is known for it. The source of the sample is a study of synovial regulatory T cells in juvenile arthritis (dated by TCRdb to the mid-2010s). About the investigation overall: Of the sequenced patients, a few were therapy-naive, one was treated with methotrexate plus infliximab, five or six were treated with methotrexate, and one lacked treatment information. The study compared the TCRbeta CDR3 repertoires of blood iaTreg cells, other blood Treg cells and synovial fluid Treg cells taken from matched patient samples. Effector T cell subsets from the study cohort were also sequenced for comparisons, but the Treg dataset by itself includes only blood Treg cells and synovial fluid Treg cells. The TCR repertoire comparisons covered Treg and Teff subsets from approximately 11 JIA patients with active disease. The research as a whole found: TCR diversity was lower in blood iaTreg cells than in other blood Treg cells, which is consistent with antigen-driven expansion. Synovial Treg cells shared more CDR3 sequences with iaTreg cells than with other blood Treg cells, and Chao-Jaccard similarity confirmed that synovial Treg cells were more closely related to iaTreg cells. Across patients, iaTreg TCR repertoires were largely private and overlapped partially with synovial Teff repertoires and blood CPL repertoires.

TCR repertoire donors were 11 juvenile idiopathic arthritis patients with active disease who had not reached inactive disease, 3 polyarticular and 8 oligoarticular. The median age of the TCR-sequenced patients was 9 to 15 years (range roughly 2.4-25), and their median disease duration was roughly 7 years (range 0.2-19.1). Samples for TCR repertoire analysis came from two centres in Italy. Peripheral blood mononuclear cells were separated on a Histopaque-1077 density gradient and then cryopreserved in approximately 90% FCS with around 10% DMSO. Library preparation was by the immunoSEQ multiplex PCR assay. TCRbeta CDR3 sequencing was carried out by Adaptive Biotechnologies. Regarding the original processing steps: To assess repertoire similarity, the researchers used the Chao-modified Jaccard index along with median clonotype overlap taken from 200 random subsamples at equal sample size. Similarity analyses used either productive nucleotide sequences or in silico-translated amino acid sequences. Hierarchical clustering with single linkage and t-SNE based on Chao-modified Jaccard distances were used to compare repertoires. After normalising for sample size, the researchers measured repertoire diversity with the Renyi index across a range of alpha values. As stored in TCRdb, this immuneACCESS dataset retains in-frame rearrangements with V and J assigned. A fraction of the clones does not appear; measured against another copy, unresolved V genes explain less than half of the discrepancy, and the remainder lacks a known reason. The DNA gave D and trimming, while V, J and clone size come from that table. The sample table holds 10,000 or so clones. The ten largest clonotypes hold roughly 0.99% of the sample.

The germline V gene (reference sequence) yields SEHNR for CDR1 and FQNEAQ for CDR2. The CDR3 spans 13 residues, from the cysteine through the phenylalanine. No coding sequence is recorded. The sequence joins TRBV7-9 to TRBJ1-1. The clonotype was recovered from a donor younger than 30 with juvenile idiopathic arthritis. Material for sequencing was Treg cells from blood. The meaning of the sample's cell subset or site label: remaining (HLA-DR-negative) circulating blood Treg cells. For the CDR3, the sequence is CASSFAPNSEAFF.